This T cell receptor (beta chain) was found in a study of T cell responses to AZD1222 COVID-19 vaccine. V was cut by 1 base and J by 4 bases, with 11 bases left in between. Per the germline V gene, CDR1 is SGHTA and CDR2 is FQGTGA. The length of the CDR3 is 15 residues. Repertoires were generated with immunoSEQ multiplex PCR, while TCRdb's copy carries only in-frame clones and drops some. This sample has more than 80,000 clones, with 70% to 90% found just once. The sample in question was peripheral blood, obtained 28 days after the second AZD1222 dose. The chain links TRBV7-3 to TRBJ2-1; D is perhaps TRBD1 or TRBD2 (5 bases each). This TCR was sampled from an adult who received the AZD1222 COVID-19 vaccine. The CDR3 DNA reads TGTGCCAGCAGCTTAATGTCGGGACCGTACAATGAGCAGTTCTTC. It codes for CASSLMSGPYNEQFF. Filled out from reference TRBV7-3 and TRBJ2-1, the complete variable domain reads GAGVSQTPSNKVTEKGKYVELRCDPISGHTALYWYRQSLGQGPEFLIYFQGTGAADDSGLPNDRFFAVRPEGSVSTLKIQRTERGDSAVYLCASSLMSGPYNEQFFGPGTRLTVL.